This T cell receptor (beta chain) was profiled in a study of post-analysis software for immune sequencing data. Overall study findings and caveats: Higher frequency in patients than in controls was seen for 5 or 6 TRBV segments, with TRBV5-6, TRBV5-1 and TRBV20-1 among them.

CDR1 and CDR2 from the germline V gene are DFQATT and SNEGSKA (reference sequence). The J segment lost 7 bases and the V segment lost 6 bases, leaving 10 bases of the junction unmatched. CDR3 size: 14 residues. Regarding this clonotype: Its specificity is unknown.

Researchers reported that TCR beta cDNA libraries carried unique molecular identifiers. Each CDR3 protein gets one entry after TCRdb re-called the PCR reads with MiXCR. Of about 540,000 distinct CDR3 sequences listed, 30% to 40% are singletons. This clonotype was sampled from a girl between 2 and 17 years old with multiple sclerosis. The rearrangement uses TRBV20-1 and TRBJ2-2, with 8 bases identical to TRBD1. Sequenced: blood. The CDR3 DNA reads as TGCAGTGCCATAGGCGGACAGGGCATCGGGGAGCTGTTTTTT. It yields the protein CSAIGGQGIGELFF.